This is a list of T cell receptor beta chains from one sample in a study of shared clonotypes between healthy human individuals. Sequencing used immunoSEQ multiplex PCR; TCRdb keeps in-frame clones, though not all of them. The data contain fewer than 3 million clones, roughly 90% of them singletons. Sequenced material: naive CD4+ T cells from PBMCs. These receptors originate from a man in his late teens or twenties in good health. Some clones in this sample may be carry-over from other donors' samples. The CDR3 runs from the conserved cysteine through the conserved F or W. The D gene is left open where the match is weak. The listing skips clone size in some rows; elsewhere it reads once, few, many or a size class.

CASSFRRAPYNEQFF	TGTGCCAGCAGCTTTAGGAGGGCCCCTTACAATGAGCAGTTCTTC	-	TRBV5-5	TRBJ2-1	few
CASSLQWTGPTEAFF	TGTGCCAGCAGCTTACAGTGGACAGGACCAACTGAAGCTTTCTTT	TRBD1	TRBV7-2	TRBJ1-1	-
CASSLGTNNEQFF	TGCGCCAGCAGCCTCGGGACTAACAATGAGCAGTTCTTC	TRBD2	TRBV5-1	TRBJ2-1	-
CASGLATGTLLDTQYF	TGTGCTAGTGGTTTGGCCACCGGGACTTTGTTGGATACGCAGTATTTT	-	TRBV12-5	TRBJ2-3	-
CASSPLQPQSYEQYF	TGTGCCAGCAGTCCCCTGCAGCCCCAATCGTACGAGCAGTACTTC	-	TRBV28	TRBJ2-7	-
CASSSPGTGGYEQYF	TGTGCCAGCAGTTCCCCCGGGACAGGGGGCTACGAGCAGTACTTC	TRBD1	TRBV6-5	TRBJ2-7	-
CASSLEGLDTGELFF	TGCGCCAGCAGCTTGGAGGGGCTCGACACCGGGGAGCTGTTTTTT	-	TRBV5-1	TRBJ2-2	-
CASSPRTFTPSGNTIYF	TGCGCCAGCAGCCCCCGGACTTTTACACCCTCTGGAAACACCATATATTTT	-	TRBV5-1	TRBJ1-3	-
CASSINPLGQDGYTF	TGCGCCAGCAGCATTAACCCTCTAGGACAGGATGGCTACACCTTC	TRBD1	TRBV5-1	TRBJ1-2	-
CASSLARSSGSVYEQFF	TGTGCCAGCAGCTTGGCCCGGTCTAGCGGGAGTGTCTATGAGCAGTTCTTC	TRBD2	TRBV5-6	TRBJ2-1	-
CSALGGQETQYF	TGCAGCGCGCTCGGCGGCCAAGAGACCCAGTACTTC	-	TRBV29-1	TRBJ2-5	-
CASSIVSGQGGYGYTF	TGTGCCAGTAGTATAGTTTCTGGTCAGGGCGGCTATGGCTACACCTTC	-	TRBV19	TRBJ1-2	-
CASSPSAGGENEQFF	TGTGCCAGCAGTCCCTCGGCAGGGGGGGAAAATGAGCAGTTCTTC	-	TRBV6-6	TRBJ2-1	-
CASNSQTPGELFF	TGTGCCAGCAATAGTCAAACACCGGGGGAGCTGTTTTTT	-	TRBV28	TRBJ2-2	-
CASSIVDSGYGYTF	TGTGCCAGTAGTATCGTTGACAGTGGCTATGGCTACACCTTC	-	TRBV19	TRBJ1-2	-
CASSLWPDGDTEAFF	TGTGCCAGCAGCTTGTGGCCAGACGGAGACACTGAAGCTTTCTTT	-	TRBV5-5	TRBJ1-1	-
CASSRPSGTSLFF	TGTGCCAGCAGCCGACCAAGCGGGACTAGTCTGTTCTTC	TRBD2	TRBV14	TRBJ2-1	-
CASSPRGNEKLFF	TGCGCCAGCAGCCCTCGGGGGAATGAAAAACTGTTTTTT	-	TRBV5-1	TRBJ1-4	-
CASSPPGRADTDTQYF	TGTGCCAGCTCACCACCGGGCAGGGCGGACACAGATACGCAGTATTTT	-	TRBV18	TRBJ2-3	-
CASSPGQGRKLFF	TGTGCCAGCAGCCCAGGACAGGGGCGGAAACTGTTTTTT	TRBD1	TRBV7-3	TRBJ1-4	-
CAILEDWDTEAFF	TGTGCCATTCTGGAGGATTGGGACACTGAAGCTTTCTTT	-	TRBV28	TRBJ1-1	-
CASSPQIGKTQYF	TGTGCCAGTAGTCCGCAAATAGGGAAGACCCAGTACTTC	-	TRBV19	TRBJ2-5	-
CSARGVYGYTF	TGCAGTGCTAGAGGGGTGTATGGCTACACCTTC	-	TRBV20-1	TRBJ1-2	-